These 17 T cell receptor beta chains were sequenced from one sample in a study of blood T cells in healthy people across ages. Alongside a J-beta primer mix, a sample-barcoded 5' primer served in a second PCR lasting 7 to 11 cycles. Via MiXCR, TCRdb re-called the 5' RACE reads, giving one row per CDR3 protein. The table shows about 900,000 distinct CDR3 sequences, with around 48% occurring only once. Sequencing was done on a sample of blood. The receptors here all came from a man aged 30 to 45 in good health.

The V call is TRBV9, the J call TRBJ2-4; D may correspond to TRBD1 or TRBD2 (7 bases each). The J call is uncertain, as TRBJ2-7 better fits the DNA end. Germline loops: CDR1 SGDLS, CDR2 YYNGEE. The CDR3 is made up of 15 amino acids. The CDR3 DNA is TGTGCCAGCAGCGTAGAACCAGGGGGGGAGTACGAGCAGTACTTC. Its translation: CASSVEPGGEYEQYF.

Concerning this clonotype itself: Given a much more abundant clone one base away, this may be a read error. This rearrangement joins TRBV3-1 to TRBJ2-5, with D perhaps matching TRBD2 (6 bases). Germline V gene sequence: CDR1 LGHDT, CDR2 YNNKEL (reference sequence). CDR3 length: 17 amino acids. Written as DNA, the CDR3 is TGTACCAGCAGCCAAATCCCCGGGCGGGGCTTTCAAGAGACCCAGTACTTC. Residues: CTSSQIPGRGFQETQYF.

This clonotype has only a few counts. The chain joins TRBV7-2 to TRBJ2-3; 8 nucleotides align to TRBD2. The CDR3 runs to 15 residues. The V gene's germline CDR1 is SGHTA and CDR2 FQGNSA. The trim removed 5 bases at V and 7 bases at J, leaving 11 bases unmatched. CDR3 residues: CASSPEGLVRYTQYF. The CDR3 DNA follows: TGTGCCAGCAGCCCCGAGGGACTAGTCAGATATACGCAGTATTTT.

This clonotype turned up a few times. V usage is TRBV4-3 and J usage is TRBJ2-4, with no clear D. The length of the CDR3 is 13 residues. CDR1 and CDR2 (germline): LGHNA, YSLEER. V gave up 3 bases and J gave up 8 bases, with 11 bases separating them. CDR3: CASSQDEPDIQYF. As DNA, the CDR3 is TGCGCCAGCAGCCAGGACGAGCCGGACATTCAGTACTTC.

Relative to its sample, this clonotype is medium-sized. This chain uses TRBV5-1 with TRBJ2-5; tentatively, D is TRBD2 (5 bases). V gave up 0 bases and J gave up 4 bases, with 7 bases separating them. Germline loops: CDR1 SGHRS, CDR2 YFSETQ. This CDR3 is 13 amino acids long. CDR3 protein: CASSLVEGETQYF. CDR3 nucleotides: TGCGCCAGCAGCTTGGTCGAGGGAGAGACCCAGTACTTC.

The V and J genes are TRBV7-9 and TRBJ2-1; no firm D call. This CDR3 contains 14 residues. Germline-derived CDR1 and CDR2 are SEHNR and FQNEAQ (reference sequence). V shed 1 base and J shed 6 bases, with 10 bases lying between them. CDR3 loop: CASSLVLIPNEQFF. The CDR3 DNA sequence: TGTGCCAGCAGCTTAGTCCTGATCCCCAATGAGCAGTTCTTC.

In this sample, this clonotype turned up a few times. The genes are TRBV10-3 and TRBJ1-2, with D tentatively TRBD1 (5 bases). Germline V gene data show CDR1 as ENHRY and CDR2 as SYGVKD. CDR3 length equals 12 residues. V was pared by 6 bases and J by 8 bases, with 13 bases between. The CDR3 DNA reads TGTGCCATCAGGGCAGGGTCTGAAGGCTACACCTTC. Translated: CAIRAGSEGYTF.

The genes are TRBV6-2 or TRBV6-3 and TRBJ1-1; TRBD1 might be the D (6 bases). V lost 6 bases, J lost 4 bases, and 18 bases lay in between. This CDR3 is built from 15 residues. CDR1 and CDR2 from the germline V gene are MNHEY and SVGEGT. The CDR3 DNA follows: TGTGCCAGCAGCCCCGGAATTGGGGGCAGCACTGAAGCTTTCTTT. It is translated as CASSPGIGGSTEAFF.

A remark on this clonotype: A much larger clone differs from this one at a single base, so this may be a read error. The chain combines TRBV7-2 with TRBJ2-1; maybe TRBD1 (8 bases). CDR1 is SGHTA, CDR2 FQGNSA, per germline. V was clipped by 3 bases and J by 13 bases, with 16 bases between them. The CDR3 consists of 13 residues. CDR3 in amino acids: CASSFTGGETQFF. DNA for the CDR3: TGTGCCAGCAGCTTCACAGGGGGGGAGACCCAGTTCTTC. The variable domain in full, with the rest retrieved from reference TRBV7-2 and TRBJ2-1, is GAGVSQSPSNKVTEKGKDVELRCDPISGHTALYWYRQSLGQGLEFLIYFQGNSAPDKSGLPSDRFSAERTGGSVSTLTIQRTQQEDSAVYLCASSFTGGETQFFGPGTRLTVL.

The J gene is TRBJ2-5, the V gene TRBV7-9, with 10 nucleotides matching TRBD2. CDR1 and CDR2 (germline): SEHNR, FQNEAQ (reference sequence). The CDR3 extends over 16 amino acids. V shed 5 bases and J 1 base; nucleotides not matched to a gene: 7. The CDR3 sequence: CASSLTSGVSQETQYF. The CDR3, as DNA: TGTGCCAGCAGCCTTACTAGCGGGGTTTCCCAAGAGACCCAGTACTTC.

This CDR3 is CSARGQGRHGYTF. Here the CDR3 DNA reads TGCAGTGCTAGGGGACAGGGTCGGCATGGCTACACCTTC. The chain carries TRBV20-1 and TRBJ1-2; 9 bases fit TRBD1. Germline assignment: CDR1 DFQATT and CDR2 SNEGSKA (reference sequence). The CDR3 has 13 residues. The V and J ends lost 3 bases and 6 bases, in that order; junction bases with no gene match: 5.

This clonotype was seen more than once but under ten times. This rearrangement joins TRBV29-1 to TRBJ2-7; the match to TRBD1 covers 10 bases. The germline CDR1 and CDR2 sequences are SQVTM and ANQGSEA. V was clipped by 6 bases and J by 2 bases; unmatched bases: 10. The CDR3 is made up of 15 amino acids. CDR3 sequence: CSVRMGTGATYEQYF. In DNA, the CDR3 is TGCAGCGTCCGCATGGGGACAGGGGCGACCTACGAGCAGTACTTC.

The V call is TRBV5-1, the J call TRBJ2-5, with TRBD2 matching over 8 bases. The J segment lost 11 bases and the V segment lost 2 bases, leaving 11 bases of the junction unmatched. The length of the CDR3 is 14 residues. From germline, CDR1 is SGHRS and CDR2 YFSETQ. The CDR3 DNA sequence: TGCGCCAGCAGCTTAGCGGGGGCGAGGAATGAGCAGTACTTC. Translated, it gives CASSLAGARNEQYF.

V and J are TRBV29-1 and TRBJ1-2; D unresolved. V was shortened by 3 bases and J by 2 bases, with 13 bases between the two germline ends. Germline lookup yields CDR1 SQVTM and CDR2 ANQGSEA. This CDR3 has 14 amino acids. The CDR3 DNA reads TGCAGCGTTGAGGTCCCGTTAAGAAACTATGGCTACACCTTC. Amino acid sequence: CSVEVPLRNYGYTF. Using reference TRBV29-1 and TRBJ1-2 for the parts outside the CDR3, the full variable domain is SAVISQKPSRDICQRGTSLTIQCQVDSQVTMMFWYRQQPGQSLTLIATANQGSEATYESGFVIDKFPISRPNLTFSTLTVSNMSPEDSSIYLCSVEVPLRNYGYTFGSGTRLTVV.

This clonotype was observed at least ten times. The rearrangement uses TRBV4-1 and TRBJ2-1; tentatively, D is TRBD1 (6 bases). Per germline, CDR1 MGHRA and CDR2 YSYEKL. This CDR3 has 16 residues. The V gene lost 3 bases and the J gene lost 8 bases, with 20 bases spanning the gap. CDR3 protein: CASSQATQGVLHEQFF. CDR3 in DNA: TGCGCCAGCAGCCAGGCAACACAGGGAGTTTTGCATGAGCAGTTCTTC.

Notes on this clonotype: A read error is possible here, since a much larger clone lies one base away. V gene TRBV9 combines with J gene TRBJ2-1; D tentatively fits TRBD1 or TRBD2 (6 bases each). Germline V gene lookup returns CDR1 SGDLS and CDR2 YYNGEE. This CDR3 contains 16 residues. Trimming cost V 3 bases and J 9 bases, with 22 bases left between them. CDR3: CASSADGIRRGTEQFF. CDR3 in DNA: TGTGCCAGCAGCGCCGACGGGATTAGGAGGGGGACTGAGCAGTTCTTC.

The chain uses TRBV28 and TRBJ2-2; perhaps D is TRBD1 or TRBD2 (7 bases each). Germline V gene lookup returns CDR1 MDHEN and CDR2 SYDVKM. The V end was cut by 8 bases, the J end by 0 bases, with 16 bases between. This CDR3 has 16 amino acids. CDR3 DNA sequence: TGTGCCAGCGGACTAGGACAGGCTTCGAACACCGGGGAGCTGTTTTTT. Translating gives CASGLGQASNTGELFF.